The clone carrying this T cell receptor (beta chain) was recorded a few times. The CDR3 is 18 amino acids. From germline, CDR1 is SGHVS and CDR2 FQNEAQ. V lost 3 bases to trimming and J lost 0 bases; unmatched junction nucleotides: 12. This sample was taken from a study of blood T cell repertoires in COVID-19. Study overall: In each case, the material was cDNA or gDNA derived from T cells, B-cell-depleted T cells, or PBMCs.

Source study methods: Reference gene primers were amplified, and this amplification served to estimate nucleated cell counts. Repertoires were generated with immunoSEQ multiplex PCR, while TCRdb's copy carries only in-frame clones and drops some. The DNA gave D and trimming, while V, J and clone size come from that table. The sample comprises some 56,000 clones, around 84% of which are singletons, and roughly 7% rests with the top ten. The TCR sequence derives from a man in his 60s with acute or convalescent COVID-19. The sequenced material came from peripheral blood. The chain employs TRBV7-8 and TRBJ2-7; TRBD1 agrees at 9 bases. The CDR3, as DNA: TGTGCCAGCAGCTTTAGCGGCGTTGGGACAGGGAGCTCCTACGAGCAGTACTTC. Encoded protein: CASSFSGVGTGSSYEQYF.